This T cell receptor beta chain was obtained from a study of T cells in Graves' hyperthyroidism and ophthalmopathy. The source material, RNA transcripts, was used to amplify TCR beta CDR3 regions. Initially, a first-round RT-PCR of the TCR CDR3 employed the HTBI primer set. TCRdb ran MiXCR on the multiplex PCR reads and lists one entry per CDR3 protein. The profile covers about 400,000 distinct CDR3 sequences, with approximately 14% appearing a single time and approximately 7.5% taken by the ten largest. Study-wide points: Ophthalmopathy and stable hyperthyroidism were told apart by a 13 V-J model. Most clonotypes expanded in thyroid above 0.001 were likewise present in blood.

Newly diagnosed hyperthyroidism, duration under 2 months, in patients aged 18 to 65. Uncontrolled infection, other autoimmune disease, pregnancy or lactation disqualified patients from enrolment. This clonotype has just a few counts. Its cognate antigen is unknown. Per the germline V gene, CDR1 is MGHDK and CDR2 is SYGVNS. V was trimmed by 1 base and J by 8 bases, leaving 17 bases between them. The CDR3 is 16 residues long. The material sequenced was blood. This chain joins TRBV25-1 and TRBJ1-4; the D gene is possibly TRBD1 (5 bases). The source of this sequence is a woman aged 18-30 years with Graves' hyperthyroidism. CDR3 protein: CASSEFSWEWDEKLFF. In nucleotides, the CDR3 is TGTGCCAGCAGTGAATTTTCATGGGAGTGGGACGAAAAACTGTTTTTT. Supplemented by reference TRBV25-1 and TRBJ1-4, the full variable domain reads EADIYQTPRYLVIGTGKKITLECSQTMGHDKMYWYQQDPGMELHLIHYSYGVNSTEKGDLSSESTVSRIRTEHFPLTLESARPSHTSQYLCASSEFSWEWDEKLFFGSGTQLSVL.